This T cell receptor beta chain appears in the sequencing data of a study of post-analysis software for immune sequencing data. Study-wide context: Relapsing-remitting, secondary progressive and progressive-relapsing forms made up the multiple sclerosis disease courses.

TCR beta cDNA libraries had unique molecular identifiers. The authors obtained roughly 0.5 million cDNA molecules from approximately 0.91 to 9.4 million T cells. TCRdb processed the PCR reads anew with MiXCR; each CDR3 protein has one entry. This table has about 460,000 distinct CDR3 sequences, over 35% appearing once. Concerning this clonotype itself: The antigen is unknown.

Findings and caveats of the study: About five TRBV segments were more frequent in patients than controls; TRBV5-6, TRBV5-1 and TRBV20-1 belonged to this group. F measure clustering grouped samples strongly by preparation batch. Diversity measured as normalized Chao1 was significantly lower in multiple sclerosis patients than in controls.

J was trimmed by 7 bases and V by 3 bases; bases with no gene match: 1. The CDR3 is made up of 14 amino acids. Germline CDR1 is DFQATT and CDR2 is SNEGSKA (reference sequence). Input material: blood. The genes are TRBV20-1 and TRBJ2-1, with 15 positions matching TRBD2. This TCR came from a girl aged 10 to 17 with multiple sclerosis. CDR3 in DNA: TGCAGTGCTAGGGGGACTAGCGGGAGGAATGAGCAGTTCTTC. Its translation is CSARGTSGRNEQFF.